The TCR beta chain described here comes from a study of CD8 T cells in Susac syndrome. Reverse transcription of about 0.45 to 1 ug RNA used random hexamers. By means of immunoSEQ multiplex PCR, TCR beta CDR3 spanning 54 Vbeta and 13 Jbeta underwent amplification. A single record per CDR3 protein comes from TCRdb applying MiXCR to the immunoSEQ multiplex PCR reads. The sample comprises a few hundred thousand distinct CDR3 sequences, around 95% of which are singletons, and 0.085% to 0.095% rests with the top ten. The germline V and J ends were trimmed by 6 bases and 3 bases, with 6 bases remaining between them. CDR3 size: 11 residues. Per germline, CDR1 MNHEY and CDR2 SMNVEV (reference sequence). As concerns this clonotype: Its antigen is still unknown.

The sequenced target, TCR beta, came from blood CD8+ and CD4+ T cells. Study results and limitations: The study's TCR sequencing and HLA analysis drew on a certain number of individuals. That number was acknowledged as relatively small.

Sequencing input: CD4+ T cells from PBMCs. The rearrangement links TRBV27 to TRBJ2-7; no firm D call. The receptor comes from a human donor with multiple sclerosis. In nucleotides, the CDR3 is TGTGCCAGCAGGCGTAACTACGAGCAGTACTTC. It is translated as CASRRNYEQYF.